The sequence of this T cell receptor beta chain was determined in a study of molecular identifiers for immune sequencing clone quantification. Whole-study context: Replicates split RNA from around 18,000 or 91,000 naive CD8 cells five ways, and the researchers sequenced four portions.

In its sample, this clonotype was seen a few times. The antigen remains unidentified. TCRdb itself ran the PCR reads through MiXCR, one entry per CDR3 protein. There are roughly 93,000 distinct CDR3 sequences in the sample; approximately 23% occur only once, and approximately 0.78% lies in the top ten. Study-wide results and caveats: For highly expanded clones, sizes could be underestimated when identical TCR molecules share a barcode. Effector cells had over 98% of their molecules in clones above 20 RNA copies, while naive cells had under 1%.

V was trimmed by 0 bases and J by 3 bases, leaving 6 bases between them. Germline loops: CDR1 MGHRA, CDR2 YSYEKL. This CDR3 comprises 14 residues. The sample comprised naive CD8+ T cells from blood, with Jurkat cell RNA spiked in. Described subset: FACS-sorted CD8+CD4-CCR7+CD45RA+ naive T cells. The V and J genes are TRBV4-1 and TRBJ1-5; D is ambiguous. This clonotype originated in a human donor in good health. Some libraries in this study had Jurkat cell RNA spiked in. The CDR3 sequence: CASSQDIDNQPQHF. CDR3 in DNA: TGCGCCAGCAGCCAAGACATAGACAATCAGCCCCAGCATTTT.